This entry features one TCR beta chain sequence. This clonotype has a count of ten or more. The clone's antigen remains unknown. No much larger clonotype is one base removed from it; base qualities were not supplied. The CDR1 and CDR2 encoded by the germline V gene are MNHNS and SASEGT. The CDR3 sequence holds 15 residues, the cysteine and phenylalanine included. CDR3 DNA only is kept here, 45 bases in frame from base 1. V has 6 bases trimmed and J has 2 bases trimmed; junction bases matching no gene number 9. The data were obtained in a study of T cells in Graves' hyperthyroidism and ophthalmopathy (dated by TCRdb to about 2019). Concerning the study at large: Peripheral blood was collected at initial diagnosis, before any treatment. To identify distinguishing TCR V-J signatures, a discovery cohort of around 100 patients was used, comprising approximately 40 with Graves' ophthalmopathy and approximately 57 with stable Graves' hyperthyroidism. Prospective prediction of ophthalmopathy was tested in an independent validation cohort consisting of roughly 20 hyperthyroidism patients and about 17 patients who later progressed to ophthalmopathy. The 95 to 100 discovery patients were randomly divided into training and test sets at a 7:3 ratio. In addition, the study compared T-cell repertoires in thyroid tissue and in blood from five to seven Graves' hyperthyroidism patients. Following sampling, methimazole starting at 30 mg daily was given to hyperthyroidism patients, and high-dose intravenous methylprednisolone was given to ophthalmopathy patients. The paper describes TCR Vbeta CDR3 sequencing of around 130 peripheral blood samples, made up of some 40 ophthalmopathy patients, around 78 hyperthyroidism patients and 17 progressor patients. Overall study outcomes, separate from this receptor: A 13 V-J signature model separated ophthalmopathy from stable hyperthyroidism, with over 85% sensitivity and just under 84% specificity in cross-validation and 80%/75% in testing. Sample size was not statistically predetermined, and blinding of investigators to group allocation was not performed. In validation, the model predicted progression to ophthalmopathy with approximately 71% sensitivity and roughly 75% specificity, a median of approximately 6.7 months before onset. Blood samples also contained most of the expanded thyroid clonotypes (frequency above 0.001), which suggests that blood repertoires may reflect thyroid immune responses.

Stable Graves' hyperthyroidism was defined as the absence of progression to ophthalmopathy over 18 months of follow-up. Hyperthyroidism patients were newly diagnosed, with disease duration under 2 months, and aged 18 to 65 years. Exclusion was applied to patients with uncontrolled infections, other autoimmune diseases, pregnancy or lactation. Diagnoses were based on clinical symptoms, serum thyroxine and TRAb, thyroid ultrasound and orbital computed tomography. PBMCs were isolated from 10 ml of fresh peripheral blood by Ficoll-Paque density gradient centrifugation. Trizol reagent was used to extract total RNA, and RNA quality was then checked on an Agilent 2100 Bioanalyzer. TCR beta CDR3 regions were amplified from RNA transcripts. The first round of RT-PCR for the TCR CDR3 was performed with the HTBI primer set and the Qiagen OneStep RT-PCR kit. A second multiplex PCR round built the libraries, followed by size selection and purification. Sequencing of the libraries was done on an Illumina HiSeq2000 using paired-end 100 bp reads. On the study's bioinformatics: SOAPnuke was used to process the raw data, throwing out any read that contained adapters or uncalled bases, had a mean Phred below 15, or lacked an exact constant-primer or identifier match. High-quality paired reads were merged using COPE v1.2.5, and each unique nucleotide sequence was defined as a clonotype. Clonotypes were aligned to IMGT TRBV, TRBD and TRBJ reference segments using MiTCR v1.1. The analysis included only V-J combinations with a frequency above 0.0001, which together covered 99.2% of the repertoires. The TCS score was defined as the ratio of F50 (clonal expansion) to E x V (chaos), calculated using BLOSUM62-based TCRdist between CDR3 peptides within each V-J. Welch's t-statistics and random forest reduced roughly 530 V-J features to some 14, which were used in a naive Bayes classifier (R e1071). TCRdb reprocessing: public reads trimmed at Q25 with fastp, clones called with MiXCR, in-frame beta chains kept. Rows are unified per CDR3 protein, each entry keeping the most common DNA and genes. The V and J calls and clone size come from TCRdb's table, not from the authors' own analysis. Across this sample there are approximately 590,000 distinct CDR3 sequences, with approximately 14% seen only once. The ten largest clonotypes hold under 7.5% of the sample.

The sequence is built from TRBV6-1 and TRBJ1-2, with 7 junctional bases fitting TRBD1. The TCR was taken from a woman aged 25-40 years with Graves' hyperthyroidism. Sequencing was carried out using blood. The CDR3 protein: CASSLQGTGNYGYTF. DNA sequence: TGTGCCAGCAGCTTACAGGGGACGGGAAACTATGGCTACACCTTC.